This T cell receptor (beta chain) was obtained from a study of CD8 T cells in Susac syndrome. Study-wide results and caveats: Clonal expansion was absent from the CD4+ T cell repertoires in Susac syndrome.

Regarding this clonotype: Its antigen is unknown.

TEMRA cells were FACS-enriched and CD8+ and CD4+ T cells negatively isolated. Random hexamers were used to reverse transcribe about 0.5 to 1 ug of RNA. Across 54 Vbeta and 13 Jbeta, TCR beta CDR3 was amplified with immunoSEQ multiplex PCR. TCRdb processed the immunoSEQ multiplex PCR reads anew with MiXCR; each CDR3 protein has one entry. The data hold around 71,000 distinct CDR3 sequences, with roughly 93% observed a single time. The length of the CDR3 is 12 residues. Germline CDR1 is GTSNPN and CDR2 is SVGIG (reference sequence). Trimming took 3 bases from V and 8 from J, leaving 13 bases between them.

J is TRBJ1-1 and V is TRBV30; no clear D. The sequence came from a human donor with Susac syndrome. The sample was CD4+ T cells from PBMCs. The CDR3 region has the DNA TGTGCCTGGAGGCACCTTCGAGTCGAAGCTTTCTTT. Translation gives CAWRHLRVEAFF.